The entry below gives a single TCR beta chain sequence along with its context. Assay used: immunoSEQ multiplex PCR; TCRdb lists only in-frame clones, some missing. The sample records 1.6 million or so clones, approximately 98.5% being singletons. The data derive from a study of shared clonotypes between healthy human individuals. Trimming took 0 bases from V and 4 from J; bases not matched to a gene: 7. Per the germline V gene, CDR1 is WNHNN and CDR2 is SYGVQD (reference sequence). This CDR3 contains 17 residues. The origin of this receptor is a young man in good health. This sequence joins TRBV10-1 and TRBJ2-5, with 11 positions matching TRBD2. Sequenced input: naive CD4+ T cells sorted from blood. Subset given: CD45RA+ positively selected. The CDR3 here is CASSESKASGRRETQYF. The CDR3 DNA sequence: TGCGCCAGCAGTGAGTCGAAGGCTAGCGGGAGGAGAGAGACCCAGTACTTC.